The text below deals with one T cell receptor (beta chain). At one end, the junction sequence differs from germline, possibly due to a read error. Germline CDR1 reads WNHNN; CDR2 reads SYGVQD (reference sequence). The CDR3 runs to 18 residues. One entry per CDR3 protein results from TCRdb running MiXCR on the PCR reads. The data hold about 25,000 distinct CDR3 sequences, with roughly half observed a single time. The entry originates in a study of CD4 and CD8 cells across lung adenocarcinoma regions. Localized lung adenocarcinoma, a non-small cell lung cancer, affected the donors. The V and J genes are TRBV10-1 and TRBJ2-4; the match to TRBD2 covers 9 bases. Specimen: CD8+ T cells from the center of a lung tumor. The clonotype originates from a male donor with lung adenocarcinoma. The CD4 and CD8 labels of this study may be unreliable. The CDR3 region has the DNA TGCGCCAGCAGTCCAGGACTCGCGGGGGGGAGAGCGAAAAACACGCAGTATTTC. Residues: CASSPGLAGGRAKNTQYF.